This entry lists 25 T cell receptor beta chains sequenced from one sample in a study of response to subunit inactivated influenza vaccine. TCRdb fed the RT-PCR reads into MiXCR, producing one record per CDR3 protein. The table includes about 190,000 distinct CDR3 sequences, under 15% detected once. Here the sequenced sample was CD8+ T cells sorted from PBMCs, taken 4 to 6 days after vaccination. The receptor set was obtained from a middle-aged man who received an inactivated influenza vaccine.

This clonotype has only a few counts. The chain links TRBV7-9 to TRBJ2-1; no definite D call. V gave up 5 bases and J gave up 3 bases, with 5 bases separating them. The CDR3 contains 12 residues. Germline V lookup: CDR1 SEHNR, CDR2 FQNEAQ (reference sequence). CDR3 region: CASSLIYNEQFF. CDR3 nucleotide sequence: TGTGCCAGCAGCCTTATCTACAATGAGCAGTTCTTC.

The sample holds a few counts of this clonotype. This chain connects TRBV12-3 or TRBV12-4 to TRBJ2-1; the D is unclear. This CDR3 region has 11 residues. V was trimmed by 7 bases and J by 2 bases, leaving 3 bases between them. In nucleotides, the CDR3 is TGTGCCAGCAACACCTACAATGAGCAGTTCTTC. Protein: CASNTYNEQFF.

The rearrangement joins TRBV19 to TRBJ1-2; D gene ambiguous. Germline V lookup: CDR1 LNHDA, CDR2 SQIVND (reference sequence). The CDR3 extends over 14 amino acids. With 7 bases removed from V and 4 bases from J, the gap between germline ends came to 16 bases. In nucleotides, the CDR3 is TGTGCCAGTATTCCTGACCCCGAAGGCTATGGCTACACCTTC. It yields the protein CASIPDPEGYGYTF.

The chain is built from TRBV27 and TRBJ2-5; 8 bases map to TRBD2. V shed 8 bases, J shed 4 bases, and the junction held 9 bases outside the gene matches. CDR3 length: 14 residues. Per the germline V gene, CDR1 is MNHEY and CDR2 is SMNVEV (reference sequence). In DNA form, the CDR3 reads TGTGCCAGCGGGGCCGGGACTAGAGCAGAGACCCAGTACTTC. Its protein is CASGAGTRAETQYF.

About this clonotype: This may arise from a read error, as a much more abundant clone is one base away. V and J are TRBV29-1 and TRBJ2-3, with 7 bases lining up with TRBD1. The CDR3 is made up of 15 amino acids. CDR1 is SQVTM and CDR2 is ANQGSEA in the germline V gene. With 7 bases clipped from V and 0 bases from J, the junction kept 10 bases outside the gene matches. The CDR3 sequence: CSGVGTASSTDTQYF. Written as DNA, the CDR3 is TGCAGCGGCGTAGGGACAGCGTCTAGCACAGATACGCAGTATTTT.

This clonotype was observed at least ten times. The genes are TRBV7-2 and TRBJ2-3; D possibly corresponds to TRBD2 (6 bases). CDR1 and CDR2 (germline): SGHTA, FQGNSA. Trimming removed 5 bases from V and 5 bases from J, with 17 bases in between. The CDR3 spans 15 residues. CDR3 nucleotides: TGTGCCAGCAGCCCAATTTTCGGGACTCTAGATACGCAGTATTTT. It codes for CASSPIFGTLDTQYF.

The table lists this clonotype with a few counts. The chain joins TRBV7-8 to TRBJ2-5; D is possibly TRBD2 (6 bases). The CDR3 has 14 residues. Deletions cut 8 bases from V and 2 bases from J, with 15 bases between. Germline V lookup: CDR1 SGHVS, CDR2 FQNEAQ. CDR3 protein: CASSRQRAQETQYF. The CDR3 DNA reads as TGTGCCAGCTCCAGGCAGCGGGCACAAGAGACCCAGTACTTC.

The chain employs TRBV29-1 and TRBJ1-1, with unresolved D. Deletions cut 0 bases from V and 2 bases from J, with 7 bases between. CDR3 size: 13 residues. Germline-derived CDR1 and CDR2 are SQVTM and ANQGSEA. The CDR3 DNA sequence: TGCAGCGTTGAAGATGGGGTTAACACTGAAGCTTTCTTT. Translating gives CSVEDGVNTEAFF.

V usage is TRBV28 and J usage is TRBJ1-6; weak D call: TRBD1 (6 bases). This CDR3 is 17 amino acids long. The germline V gene has CDR1 MDHEN and CDR2 SYDVKM. The V end was cut by 4 bases, the J end by 5 bases, with 18 bases between. The CDR3 DNA follows: TGTGCCAGCAGTTGGGGGCCCATGTCAGCGAATAATTCACCCCTCCACTTT. Its protein is CASSWGPMSANNSPLHF.

Only one count was recorded for this clonotype. The V gene is TRBV4-1, the J gene TRBJ2-7, with 10 bases fitting TRBD1. Germline assignment: CDR1 MGHRA and CDR2 YSYEKL. The CDR3 consists of 16 residues. V dropped 0 bases and J dropped 1; count of bases not matched to a gene: 3. The CDR3 DNA is TGCGCCAGCAGCCAAGATTGGGACAGGGGATCCTACGAGCAGTACTTC. Residues: CASSQDWDRGSYEQYF.

This clonotype has a handful of counts. V and J are TRBV4-3 and TRBJ2-7; D possibly corresponds to TRBD2 (5 bases). The CDR3 is 14 amino acids. Germline V gene data show CDR1 as LGHNA and CDR2 as YSLEER. V dropped 4 bases and J dropped 3 bases, with 13 bases sitting between them. The CDR3 sequence: CASSPGSGLYEQYF. The DNA of the CDR3 is TGCGCCAGCAGCCCCGGCAGCGGCCTCTACGAGCAGTACTTC.

The chain carries TRBV5-1 and TRBJ2-7; tentatively, D is TRBD1 or TRBD2 (6 bases each). V shed 3 bases and J shed 0 bases, with 13 bases lying between them. The CDR3 runs 15 residues. The germline CDR1 and CDR2 sequences are SGHRS and YFSETQ. Here the CDR3 DNA reads TGCGCCAGCAGCTGGGGGGCAGGGAGCTCCTACGAGCAGTACTTC. This codes for CASSWGAGSSYEQYF.

V is TRBV14 and J is TRBJ2-7; 8 bases map to TRBD1. CDR1 is SGHDN, CDR2 FVKESK, per germline. The CDR3 is 12 residues long. The trim removed 5 bases at V and 6 bases at J, leaving 3 bases unmatched. The CDR3 protein is CASSLDRVEQYF. The DNA of the CDR3 is TGTGCCAGCAGCTTGGACAGGGTCGAGCAGTACTTC.

In this sample, this clonotype turned up a few times. The chain links TRBV15 to TRBJ2-6; D not resolved. CDR1 LNHNV and CDR2 YYDKDF come from the germline V gene (reference sequence). This CDR3 comprises 13 residues. Trimming stripped 9 bases from V and 1 base from J, with 7 bases between. CDR3 DNA: TGTGCCACTGTGGAATCTGGGGCCAACGTCCTGACTTTC. It translates to CATVESGANVLTF.

The chain joins TRBV29-1 to TRBJ2-1; D may be TRBD1 or TRBD2 (5 bases each). V was cut by 2 bases and J by 3 bases, with 23 bases left in between. The CDR3 contains 18 residues. Germline CDR1 and CDR2: SQVTM and ANQGSEA. This chain's CDR3 is CSVEYIGGYTGGYNEQFF. CDR3 coding DNA: TGCAGCGTTGAATATATTGGGGGTTACACGGGTGGCTACAATGAGCAGTTCTTC.

The chain recombines TRBV7-8 with TRBJ2-1; 14 nucleotides align to TRBD2. Losses at the gene ends were 7 bases for V and 8 bases for J; bases not matched to a gene: 7. CDR1 is SGHVS and CDR2 is FQNEAQ in the germline V gene. This CDR3 spans 15 amino acids. CDR3 nucleotide sequence: TGTGCCAGCAAGGGACTAGCGGGAGAGTGGCATGAGCAGTTCTTC. Translation gives CASKGLAGEWHEQFF.

This clonotype was seen only a few times. The gene calls are TRBV5-5 and TRBJ2-5; 8 positions agree with TRBD1. Germline trimming cut 0 bases from V and 2 bases from J; bases unmatched to any gene: 6. The CDR3 length is 16 residues. Germline V gene data show CDR1 as SGHKS and CDR2 as YYEKEE (reference sequence). DNA for the CDR3: TGTGCCAGCAGCTTGGAGGGCAGGGGGCAACAAGAGACCCAGTACTTC. This translates into CASSLEGRGQQETQYF. The full variable domain, in which reference TRBV5-5 and TRBJ2-5 provide the parts outside the CDR3, is DAGVTQSPTHLIKTRGQQVTLRCSPISGHKSVSWYQQVLGQGPQFIFQYYEKEERGRGNFPDRFSARQFPNYSSELNVNALLLGDSALYLCASSLEGRGQQETQYFGPGTRLLVL.

The chain couples TRBV28 to TRBJ2-5; tentative D call: TRBD1 (5 bases). Looked up from germline, CDR1 is MDHEN and CDR2 is SYDVKM. The CDR3 sequence is 17 residues long. V gave up 5 bases and J gave up 1 base, with 20 bases separating them. CDR3 DNA: TGTGCCAGCAGTGAAGGACGGCTGGGGCTCATCCAAGAGACCCAGTACTTC. This encodes CASSEGRLGLIQETQYF.

The chain recombines TRBV4-1 with TRBJ2-1, with 11 bases matching TRBD1. The CDR3 contains 14 residues. J lost 9 bases, V lost 6 bases, and 7 bases had no gene match. Germline V CDR1 and CDR2: MGHRA, YSYEKL. The DNA of the CDR3 is TGCGCCAGCAGACCCGGGACAGGGGGGCCTGAGCAGTTCTTC. This translates into CASRPGTGGPEQFF.

This chain connects TRBV20-1 to TRBJ1-1; 7 bases agree with TRBD1. V was pared by 3 bases and J by 3 bases, with 7 bases of the junction left unmatched. Germline assignment: CDR1 DFQATT and CDR2 SNEGSKA (reference sequence). CDR3 length: 14 amino acids. CDR3 in DNA: TGCAGTGCTAGGGAGCCCGGGACAGACACTGAAGCTTTCTTT. Amino acid sequence: CSAREPGTDTEAFF.

This clonotype was counted between two and nine times. The CDR3: CASSLDPLEETQYF. The CDR3 coding sequence is TGTGCCAGCAGCTTAGACCCCCTAGAAGAGACCCAGTACTTC. The chain combines TRBV7-9 with TRBJ2-5, with D unclear. V was trimmed by 1 base and J by 3 bases, leaving 9 bases between them. The CDR3 sequence is 14 residues long. The germline V gene encodes CDR1 SEHNR and CDR2 FQNEAQ (reference sequence).

This clonotype turned up a few times. The V call is TRBV4-3, the J call TRBJ2-1; 14 bases map to TRBD2. V shed 4 bases and J 1 base; nucleotides not matched to a gene: 6. There are 18 residues in the CDR3. From germline, CDR1 is LGHNA and CDR2 YSLEER. The DNA for the CDR3 is TGCGCCAGCAGCCCCACGCGGACTAGCGGGGGGTCCTACAATGAGCAGTTCTTC. This sequence encodes CASSPTRTSGGSYNEQFF.

The chain couples TRBV15 to TRBJ1-3, with D unclear. The CDR3 contains 15 residues. V was trimmed by 0 bases and J by 4 bases, leaving 10 bases between them. Germline V gives CDR1 LNHNV, CDR2 YYDKDF (reference sequence). The CDR3 here is CATSRDGAAGNTIYF. As DNA, the CDR3 is TGTGCCACCAGCAGAGATGGAGCCGCCGGAAACACCATATATTTT. The entire variable domain, with the rest obtained from reference TRBV15 and TRBJ1-3, is as follows: DAMVIQNPRYQVTQFGKPVTLSCSQTLNHNVMYWYQQKSSQAPKLLFHYYDKDFNNEADTPDNFQSRRPNTSFCFLDIRSPGLGDTAMYLCATSRDGAAGNTIYFGEGSWLTVV.

The sample holds many counts of this clonotype. The genes are TRBV12-3 or TRBV12-4 and TRBJ2-3; D gene ambiguous. The CDR3 totals 13 residues. The V end was cut by 5 bases, the J end by 2 bases, with 8 bases between. CDR3 amino acids: CASSPANTDTQYF. CDR3 nucleotides: TGTGCCAGCAGTCCAGCGAACACAGATACGCAGTATTTT.

This clonotype was observed a few times. V usage is TRBV9 and J usage is TRBJ2-1; D uncertain. Trimming shortened V by 0 bases and J by 0 bases, and 10 bases separated the two germline ends. This CDR3 region has 16 residues. Germline values: CDR1 SGDLS, CDR2 YYNGEE. CDR3 sequence (DNA): TGTGCCAGCAGCGTAGAGAGTTCGCGCTCCTACAATGAGCAGTTCTTC. Translated, it gives CASSVESSRSYNEQFF.